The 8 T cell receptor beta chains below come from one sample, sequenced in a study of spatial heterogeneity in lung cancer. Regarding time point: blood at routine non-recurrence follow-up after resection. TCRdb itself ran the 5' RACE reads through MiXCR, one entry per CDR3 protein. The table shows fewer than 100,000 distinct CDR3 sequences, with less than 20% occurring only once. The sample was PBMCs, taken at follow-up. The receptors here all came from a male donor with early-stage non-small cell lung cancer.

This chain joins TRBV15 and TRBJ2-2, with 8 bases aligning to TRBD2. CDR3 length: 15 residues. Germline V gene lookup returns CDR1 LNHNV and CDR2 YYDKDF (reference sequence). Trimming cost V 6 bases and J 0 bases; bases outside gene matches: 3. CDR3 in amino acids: CATRLAGTNTGELFF. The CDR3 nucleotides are TGTGCCACCAGATTAGCGGGAACGAACACCGGGGAGCTGTTTTTT.

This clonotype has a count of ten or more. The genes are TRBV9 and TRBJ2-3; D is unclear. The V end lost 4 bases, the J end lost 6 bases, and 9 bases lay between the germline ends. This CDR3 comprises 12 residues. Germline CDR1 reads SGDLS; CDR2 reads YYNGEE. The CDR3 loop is CASSPPTDTQYF. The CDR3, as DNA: TGTGCCAGCAGCCCACCCACCGATACGCAGTATTTT.

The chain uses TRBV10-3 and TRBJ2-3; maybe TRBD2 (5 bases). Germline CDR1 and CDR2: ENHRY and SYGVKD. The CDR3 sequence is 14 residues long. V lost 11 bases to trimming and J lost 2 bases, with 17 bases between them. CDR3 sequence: CAHSRGSNTDTQYF. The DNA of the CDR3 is TGTGCCCATTCACGGGGTTCGAACACAGATACGCAGTATTTT.

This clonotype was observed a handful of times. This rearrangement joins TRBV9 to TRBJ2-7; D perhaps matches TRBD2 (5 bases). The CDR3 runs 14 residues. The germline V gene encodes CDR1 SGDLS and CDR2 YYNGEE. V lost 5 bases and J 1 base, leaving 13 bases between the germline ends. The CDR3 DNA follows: TGTGCCAGCAGTGAGGGATGGGATTCCTACGAGCAGTACTTC. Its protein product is CASSEGWDSYEQYF.

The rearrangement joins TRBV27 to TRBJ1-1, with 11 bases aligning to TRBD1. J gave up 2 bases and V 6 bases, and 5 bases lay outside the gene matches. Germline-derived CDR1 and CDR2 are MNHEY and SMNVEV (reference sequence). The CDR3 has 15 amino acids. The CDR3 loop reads CASSWTGGRNTEAFF. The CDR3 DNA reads TGTGCCAGCAGCTGGACAGGGGGCCGAAACACTGAAGCTTTCTTT.

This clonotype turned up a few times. Here the CDR3 reads CASTTRERGDYNEQFF. CDR3 DNA sequence: TGTGCCAGCACTACCAGGGAGCGGGGGGACTACAATGAGCAGTTCTTC. V gene TRBV6-2 or TRBV6-3 combines with J gene TRBJ2-1, with 9 positions matching TRBD2. The V and J ends lost 7 bases and 3 bases, in that order; junction bases with no gene match: 10. Germline V gives CDR1 MNHEY, CDR2 SVGEGT. The CDR3 is made up of 16 amino acids.

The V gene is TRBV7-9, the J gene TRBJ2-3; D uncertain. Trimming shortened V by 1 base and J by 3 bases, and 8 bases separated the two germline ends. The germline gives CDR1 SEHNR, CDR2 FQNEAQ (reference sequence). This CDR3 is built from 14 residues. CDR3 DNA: TGTGCCAGCAGCTTAGGCTACCTAACAGATACGCAGTATTTT. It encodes CASSLGYLTDTQYF.

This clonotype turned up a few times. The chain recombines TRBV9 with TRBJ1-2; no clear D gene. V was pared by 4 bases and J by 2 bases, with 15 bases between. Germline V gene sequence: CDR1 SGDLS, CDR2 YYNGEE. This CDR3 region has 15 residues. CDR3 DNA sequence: TGTGCCAGCAGCCCATACAGCAGTTCCAACTATGGCTACACCTTC. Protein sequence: CASSPYSSSNYGYTF.